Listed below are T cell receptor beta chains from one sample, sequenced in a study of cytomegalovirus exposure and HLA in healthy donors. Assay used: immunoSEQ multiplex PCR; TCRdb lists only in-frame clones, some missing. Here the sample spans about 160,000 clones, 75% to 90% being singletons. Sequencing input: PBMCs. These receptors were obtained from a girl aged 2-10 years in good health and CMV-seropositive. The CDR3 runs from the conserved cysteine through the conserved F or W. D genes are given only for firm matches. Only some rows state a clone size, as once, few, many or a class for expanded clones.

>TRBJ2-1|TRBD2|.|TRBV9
CASSPRAGGEINEQFF
TGTGCCAGCAGCCCTCGAGCGGGAGGGGAAATCAATGAGCAGTTCTTC
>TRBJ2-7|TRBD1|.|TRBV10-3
CAISAPGQGIEQYF
TGTGCCATCAGTGCTCCGGGACAGGGTATCGAGCAGTACTTC
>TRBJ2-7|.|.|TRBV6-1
CASTRGISYEQYF
TGTGCCAGCACGAGGGGGATTTCCTACGAGCAGTACTTC
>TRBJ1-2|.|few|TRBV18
CASSPLSGRVGALDYGYTF
TGTGCCAGCTCACCACTCAGCGGACGAGTGGGAGCTTTGGACTATGGCTACACCTTC
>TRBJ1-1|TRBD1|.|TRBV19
CASTLRTGRTTEAFF
TGTGCCAGTACCCTAAGGACAGGGAGGACGACTGAAGCTTTCTTT
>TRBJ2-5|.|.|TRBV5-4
CASSVGPPKTQYF
TGTGCCAGCAGCGTCGGTCCCCCAAAGACCCAGTACTTC
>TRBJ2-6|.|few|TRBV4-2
CASSPEGETSGANVLTF
TGTGCCAGCAGCCCTGAGGGGGAGACCTCTGGGGCCAACGTCCTGACTTTC
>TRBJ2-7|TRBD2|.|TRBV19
CASSSRSGATYEQYF
TGTGCCAGTAGTAGCCGTAGCGGGGCTACCTACGAGCAGTACTTC
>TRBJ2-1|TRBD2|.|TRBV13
CASSLGRLAGEDEQFF
TGTGCCAGCAGCTTAGGCCGACTAGCGGGAGAGGATGAGCAGTTCTTC
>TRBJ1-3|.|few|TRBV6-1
CASSDGAGAGNTIYF
TGTGCCAGCAGTGATGGGGCAGGGGCTGGAAACACCATATATTTT
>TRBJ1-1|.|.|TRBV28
CASSLDGDWGMNTEAFF
TGTGCCAGCAGTTTGGATGGGGACTGGGGGATGAACACTGAAGCTTTCTTT
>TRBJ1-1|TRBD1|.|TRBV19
CASSPRDRGTEAFF
TGTGCCAGTAGTCCCCGGGACAGGGGGACTGAAGCTTTCTTT
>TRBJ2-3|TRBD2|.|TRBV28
CASSGLAGGGVTDTQYF
TGTGCCAGCAGCGGACTAGCGGGAGGGGGGGTCACAGATACGCAGTATTTT
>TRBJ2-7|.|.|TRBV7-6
CASSLSGSYEQYF
TGTGCCAGCAGCCTTAGCGGTTCCTACGAGCAGTACTTC
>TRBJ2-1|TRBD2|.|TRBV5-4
CASSFLAGGSTYNEQFF
TGTGCCAGCAGCTTCCTAGCGGGAGGTTCCACCTACAATGAGCAGTTCTTC
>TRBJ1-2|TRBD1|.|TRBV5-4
CASSGGGQGLGGYTF
TGTGCCAGCAGCGGGGGGGGACAGGGGTTAGGAGGCTACACCTTC
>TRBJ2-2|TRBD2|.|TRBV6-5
CASSKLAGIRELFF
TGTGCCAGCAGTAAGCTAGCGGGAATCAGGGAGCTGTTTTTT
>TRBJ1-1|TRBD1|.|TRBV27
CASRPRDRGKAFF
TGTGCCAGCAGGCCCCGGGACAGGGGAAAAGCTTTCTTT
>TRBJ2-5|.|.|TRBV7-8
CASSLRGPPEQETQYF
TGTGCCAGCAGCTTGCGTGGGCCACCGGAACAAGAGACCCAGTACTTC
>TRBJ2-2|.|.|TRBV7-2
CASSLGQVRTGELFF
TGTGCCAGCAGCTTAGGTCAGGTCCGAACCGGGGAGCTGTTTTTT
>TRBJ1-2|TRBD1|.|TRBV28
CASRGTGMYYGYTF
TGTGCCAGCAGGGGGACAGGGATGTACTATGGCTACACCTTC
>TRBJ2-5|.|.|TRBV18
CASSPSSGAGETQYF
TGTGCCAGCTCACCGTCATCGGGAGCAGGGGAGACCCAGTACTTC
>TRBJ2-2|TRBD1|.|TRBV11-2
CASSSPGQGAGELFF
TGTGCCAGCAGCTCGCCCGGACAGGGGGCCGGGGAGCTGTTTTTT
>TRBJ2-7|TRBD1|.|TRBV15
CATRRGAGGSYEQYF
TGTGCCACCAGGAGAGGGGCAGGGGGCTCCTACGAGCAGTACTTC
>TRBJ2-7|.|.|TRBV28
CASSFRTALYEQYF
TGTGCCAGCAGTTTTAGGACAGCCCTCTACGAGCAGTACTTC
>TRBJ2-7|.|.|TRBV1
CTSSRETGSLSYEQYF
TGCACCAGCAGCCGCGAGACAGGGTCCCTATCCTACGAGCAGTACTTC
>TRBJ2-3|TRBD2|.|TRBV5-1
CASSRWTSGNGNTQYF
TGCGCCAGCAGCCGTTGGACTAGCGGGAATGGAAATACGCAGTATTTT
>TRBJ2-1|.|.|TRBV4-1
CASSLDSLSSYNEQFF
TGCGCCAGCAGTCTAGACAGTTTGAGCTCCTACAATGAGCAGTTCTTC
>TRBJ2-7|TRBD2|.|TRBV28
CASWEGSSYEQYF
TGTGCCAGCTGGGAGGGGAGCTCCTACGAGCAGTACTTC
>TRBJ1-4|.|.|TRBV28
CASSPPGRNEKLFF
TGTGCCAGCAGTCCTCCCGGGAGAAATGAAAAACTGTTTTTT
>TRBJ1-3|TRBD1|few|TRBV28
CASSYSTRRGLGNTIYF
TGTGCCAGCAGCTACTCTACGCGCAGGGGGCTTGGAAACACCATATATTTT
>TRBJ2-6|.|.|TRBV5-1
CASSLTGGGTGANVLTF
TGCGCCAGCAGCCTCACAGGGGGGGGTACTGGGGCCAACGTCCTGACTTTC
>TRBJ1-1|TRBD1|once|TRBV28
CASSLGPRDSDTEAFF
TGTGCCAGCAGTTTAGGCCCCCGGGACAGCGACACTGAAGCTTTCTTT
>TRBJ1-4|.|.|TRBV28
CASSFLARREKLFF
TGTGCCAGCAGTTTTCTGGCTAGACGAGAAAAACTGTTTTTT
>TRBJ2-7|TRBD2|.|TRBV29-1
CSATSVTYEQYF
TGCAGCGCGACTAGCGTAACCTACGAGCAGTACTTC
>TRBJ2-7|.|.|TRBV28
CASTLEGKRYEQYF
TGTGCCAGCACCCTGGAGGGTAAACGCTACGAGCAGTACTTC
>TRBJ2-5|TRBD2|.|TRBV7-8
CASSLLAGGPLQETQYF
TGTGCCAGCAGCTTACTAGCGGGAGGCCCTCTCCAAGAGACCCAGTACTTC